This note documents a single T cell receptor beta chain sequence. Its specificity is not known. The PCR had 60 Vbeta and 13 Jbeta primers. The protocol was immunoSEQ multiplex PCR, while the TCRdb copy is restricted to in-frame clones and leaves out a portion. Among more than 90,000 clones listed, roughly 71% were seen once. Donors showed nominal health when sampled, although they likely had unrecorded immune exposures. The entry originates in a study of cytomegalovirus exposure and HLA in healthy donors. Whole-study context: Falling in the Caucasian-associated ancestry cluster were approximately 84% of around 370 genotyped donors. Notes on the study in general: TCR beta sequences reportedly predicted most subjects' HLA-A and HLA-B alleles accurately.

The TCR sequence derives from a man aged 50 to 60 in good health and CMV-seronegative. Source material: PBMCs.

The CDR3: CASSYSGGQETQYF. The CDR3 bases are TGTGCCAGCAGTTACTCTGGCGGTCAAGAGACCCAGTACTTC. V usage is TRBV6-5 and J usage is TRBJ2-5; D remains ambiguous. CDR1 and CDR2 from the germline V gene are MNHEY and SVGAGI. CDR3 length: 14 residues. Trimming cost V 0 bases and J 2 bases, with 7 bases left between them.